The 14 T cell receptor beta chains below were found in one sample sequenced in a study of early stage breast cancer tumors. The assay was immunoSEQ multiplex PCR, and TCRdb's table has in-frame clones only and misses some. The sample has tens of thousands of clones; around three quarters are singletons. Sequenced: blood. Source of these receptors: a person between 60 and 69 years old with breast cancer.

CDR3 coding DNA: TGCGCCAGCAGCTTGGCAAGCCCCACCGGGGAGCTGTTTTTT. Its translation is CASSLASPTGELFF. V is TRBV5-1 and J is TRBJ2-2; no clear D gene. The CDR3 totals 14 residues. Germline V lookup: CDR1 SGHRS, CDR2 YFSETQ. V lost 0 bases and J 4 bases, leaving 7 bases between the germline ends.

This clone has just one count. The V gene is TRBV28, the J gene TRBJ2-7; the D gene is possibly TRBD1 (6 bases). The CDR3 covers 12 residues. Between the trimmed V and J ends, which lost 4 bases and 4 bases, there was a span of 8 bases. Germline CDR1 reads MDHEN; CDR2 reads SYDVKM. The chain's CDR3 is CASSSRGYEQYF. CDR3 nucleotide sequence: TGTGCCAGCAGTTCAAGGGGGTACGAGCAGTACTTC.

The rearrangement links TRBV15 to TRBJ1-1, with 9 bases lining up with TRBD1. CDR3 length: 14 residues. Germline-derived CDR1 and CDR2 are LNHNV and YYDKDF (reference sequence). After removal of 1 base from V and 3 bases from J, the junction contained 0 bases not matched to a gene. The CDR3 loop reads CATSRGDRDTEAFF. The CDR3 region has the DNA TGTGCCACCAGCAGAGGGGACAGGGACACTGAAGCTTTCTTT.

Only one count was recorded for this clone. This rearrangement joins TRBV11-2 to TRBJ2-2; a weak D match, TRBD1 (6 bases). Looked up from germline, CDR1 is SGHAT and CDR2 is FQNNGV. The CDR3 runs to 14 residues. V gave up 1 base and J gave up 6 bases, with 9 bases separating them. CDR3 in DNA: TGTGCCAGCAGCTTAGGCAGGGGCGCCGGGGAGCTGTTTTTT. This sequence encodes CASSLGRGAGELFF.

The chain carries TRBV5-1 and TRBJ2-1, with D possibly TRBD2 on 6 matching bases. Germline assignment: CDR1 SGHRS and CDR2 YFSETQ. The V end lost 1 base, the J end lost 7 bases, and 15 bases lay between the germline ends. There are 15 residues in the CDR3. The CDR3 loop is CASSLLGGRGNEQFF. CDR3 coding DNA: TGCGCCAGCAGCTTGCTCGGGGGACGGGGAAATGAGCAGTTCTTC.

This clone was picked up a small number of times. CDR3 region: CASTEGALGEKLFF. The CDR3 nucleotides read TGTGCCAGTACCGAGGGCGCGCTGGGGGAAAAACTGTTTTTT. The chain recombines TRBV19 with TRBJ1-4, with D hard to call. The germline V gene has CDR1 LNHDA and CDR2 SQIVND (reference sequence). There are 14 residues in the CDR3. Trimming removed 7 bases at V and 8 bases at J, with 17 bases between. The full variable domain, completed using reference TRBV19 and TRBJ1-4, is DGGITQSPKYLFRKEGQNVTLSCEQNLNHDAMYWYRQDPGQGLRLIYYSQIVNDFQKGDIAEGYSVSREKKESFPLTVTSAQKNPTAFYLCASTEGALGEKLFFGSGTQLSVL.

The J gene is TRBJ1-4, the V gene TRBV27; possible D gene TRBD1, 6 bases. Germline V lookup: CDR1 MNHEY, CDR2 SMNVEV (reference sequence). Trimming stripped 4 bases from V and 5 bases from J, with 11 bases between. The CDR3 has 14 amino acids. CDR3 loop: CASSSWQGNEKLFF. The DNA of the CDR3 is TGTGCCAGCAGTTCATGGCAGGGGAATGAAAAACTGTTTTTT.

This clone was found a few times. This rearrangement joins TRBV30 to TRBJ1-1; D unclear. The CDR3 covers 16 residues. V was trimmed by 0 bases and J by 0 bases, leaving 14 bases between them. From germline, CDR1 is GTSNPN and CDR2 SVGIG (reference sequence). The CDR3 loop is CAWSVTRAGMNTEAFF. The CDR3 DNA is TGTGCCTGGAGTGTAACACGGGCGGGTATGAACACTGAAGCTTTCTTT. Filled out from reference TRBV30 and TRBJ1-1, the complete variable domain reads SQTIHQWPATLVQPVGSPLSLECTVEGTSNPNLYWYRQAAGRGLQLLFYSVGIGQISSEVPQNLSASRPQDRQFILSSKKLLLSDSGFYLCAWSVTRAGMNTEAFFGQGTRLTVV.

V usage is TRBV7-3 and J usage is TRBJ2-1; 9 bases line up with TRBD2. After removal of 1 base from V and 10 bases from J, the junction contained 8 bases not matched to a gene. CDR1 is SGHTA and CDR2 is FQGTGA in the germline V gene. CDR3 length equals 15 residues. The CDR3 sequence: CASSLNSGSLGEQFF. As DNA, the CDR3 is TGTGCCAGCAGCTTAAATAGCGGGAGTCTAGGGGAGCAGTTCTTC.

This clone was seen once. The rearrangement links TRBV4-3 to TRBJ1-4, with 7 bases aligning to TRBD1. The CDR3 is 15 residues long. With V trimmed by 1 base and J by 4 bases, 3 bases remained unmatched. CDR1 and CDR2 from the germline V gene are LGHNA and YSLEER. CDR3 in amino acids: CASSQGGGLNEKLFF. The DNA of the CDR3 is TGCGCCAGCAGCCAAGGAGGGGGCCTTAATGAAAAACTGTTTTTT.

The chain combines TRBV11-2 with TRBJ1-2; tentative D call: TRBD1 (6 bases). The CDR3 runs to 12 residues. The V gene lost 6 bases and the J gene lost 7 bases, with 12 bases spanning the gap. Per germline, CDR1 SGHAT and CDR2 FQNNGV. CDR3 sequence reads: CASSRTVPGYTF. The CDR3 nucleotides read TGTGCCAGCAGTCGGACAGTACCTGGCTACACCTTC.

The chain uses TRBV19 and TRBJ2-1; 9 bases map to TRBD1. Germline trimming cut 10 bases from V and 9 bases from J; bases unmatched to any gene: 13. Germline loops: CDR1 LNHDA, CDR2 SQIVND (reference sequence). The CDR3 runs to 14 residues. The CDR3 bases are TGTGCCACTACCTTTGGACAGGGGTCGGGTGAGCAGTTCTTC. Protein product: CATTFGQGSGEQFF.

This clone was counted between two and nine times. V usage is TRBV6-1 and J usage is TRBJ1-5, with 9 positions matching TRBD1. V shed 10 bases and J 5 bases; nucleotides not matched to a gene: 9. There are 14 residues in the CDR3. Germline lookup yields CDR1 MNHNS and CDR2 SASEGT. The CDR3 loop is CAIPGGQGHQPQHF. The CDR3 coding sequence is TGTGCCATCCCCGGGGGACAGGGTCATCAGCCCCAGCATTTT.

Concerning this clone itself: Germline and junction disagree at one end, which may indicate a read error. The DNA of the CDR3 is TGTGCTAGCAGCTTGGGACTAGCGGGAGGGGAAGATACGCAGTATTTT. Its protein product is CASSLGLAGGEDTQYF. The chain recombines TRBV7-7 with TRBJ2-3, with 16 bases lining up with TRBD2. The germline V gene has CDR1 SSHAT and CDR2 FNYEAQ (reference sequence). CDR3 length: 16 residues.